This T cell receptor beta chain was sequenced for a study of vaccination effects on CD4 cells after COVID-19. In the case of this clone: Its target is unknown.

Germline V gene lookup returns CDR1 LGHNA and CDR2 YSLEER. The V end was cut by 4 bases, the J end by 2 bases, with 14 bases between. CDR3 length equals 15 residues. Some clones are missing from TCRdb's copy, which holds only in-frame ones; the method was immunoSEQ multiplex PCR. The sample carries roughly 24,000 clones, approximately 76% recorded once. Sequencing followed a ViraFEST assay step that expanded antigen-specific CD4+ T cells with viral peptide pools. Culturing for approximately 10 days preceded CD4+ T cell isolation. The person's infection with SARS-CoV-2, confirmed by PCR, took place between March and December 2020. Wells containing 1.5 million to 2.5 million PBMC each were cultured with 10 IU/ml IL-2 and 8 to 10 ug/ml peptides.

The chain uses TRBV4-3 and TRBJ1-2; D not resolved. The source is a human donor who had a prior SARS-CoV-2 infection. The sequencing here drew on CD4+ T cells from PBMCs cultured with SARS-CoV-2 spike peptides, taken before COVID-19 vaccination. CDR3 protein: CASSRNRALNYGYTF. The CDR3 DNA is TGCGCCAGCAGCCGCAATCGAGCCCTGAACTATGGCTACACCTTC.